The 29 T cell receptor beta chains reported below all come from one sample, sequenced in a study of blood T cell repertoires in COVID-19. Only in-frame clones appear in the TCRdb table, and some are missing; sequencing was by immunoSEQ multiplex PCR. The sample shows fewer than 80,000 clones, about four fifths of them seen only once. Sequencing input: peripheral blood. Every receptor here comes from a woman aged 80 or over with acute or convalescent COVID-19.

The J gene is TRBJ1-1, the V gene TRBV29-1; D call uncertain. This CDR3 is built from 13 residues. Trimming took off 3 bases at V and 1 base at J, with 9 bases between the two ends. Germline CDR1 is SQVTM and CDR2 is ANQGSEA. The CDR3, as DNA: TGCAGCGTTGATGTAGTTTCGAACACTGAAGCTTTCTTT. Translating it yields CSVDVVSNTEAFF. Filled out from reference TRBV29-1 and TRBJ1-1, the complete variable domain reads SAVISQKPSRDICQRGTSLTIQCQVDSQVTMMFWYRQQPGQSLTLIATANQGSEATYESGFVIDKFPISRPNLTFSTLTVSNMSPEDSSIYLCSVDVVSNTEAFFGQGTRLTVV.

The chain has TRBV5-8 and TRBJ1-2; D might be TRBD1 (6 bases). V dropped 3 bases and J dropped 8 bases, with 14 bases sitting between them. The CDR3 spans 13 residues. From germline, CDR1 is SGHTS and CDR2 YDEGEE. DNA for the CDR3: TGTGCCAGCAGCTCTATCAGGGGTCCGGGCTACACCTTC. This sequence encodes CASSSIRGPGYTF.

This chain links TRBV6-1 with TRBJ1-5; possibly TRBD1 for D (6 bases). Trimming cost V 4 bases and J 2 bases, with 15 bases left between them. Germline V gene data show CDR1 as MNHNS and CDR2 as SASEGT. This CDR3 has 16 residues. CDR3 nucleotide sequence: TGTGCCAGCAGTGGAGGACAGCCCTGGGGCAATCAGCCCCAGCATTTT. Protein product: CASSGGQPWGNQPQHF.

The chain has TRBV27 and TRBJ1-6; a possible D gene is TRBD1 (5 bases). Trimming cost V 6 bases and J 10 bases, with 13 bases left between them. CDR1 MNHEY and CDR2 SMNVEV come from the germline V gene (reference sequence). This CDR3 has 13 amino acids. The CDR3 sequence is CASSHGGESPLHF. The CDR3 nucleotides are TGTGCCAGCAGCCATGGGGGGGAATCACCCCTCCACTTT.

Here the CDR3 reads CASNRGEGVETQYF. The DNA of the CDR3 is TGTGCCAGCAACCGCGGGGAAGGGGTAGAGACCCAGTACTTC. The rearrangement links TRBV14 to TRBJ2-5, with a possible D match to TRBD2 (6 bases). V dropped 7 bases and J dropped 4 bases, with 16 bases sitting between them. There are 14 residues in the CDR3. Per the germline V gene, CDR1 is SGHDN and CDR2 is FVKESK.

This clone occurred once. The rearrangement links TRBV29-1 to TRBJ2-2; 8 bases are shared with TRBD1. This CDR3 has 14 amino acids. CDR1 is SQVTM and CDR2 is ANQGSEA in the germline V gene. J lost 4 bases, V lost 4 bases, and 5 bases had no gene match. CDR3 in DNA: TGCAGCGTTGGGACAGGGTATGGCACCGGGGAGCTGTTTTTT. Translating it yields CSVGTGYGTGELFF.

The chain joins TRBV9 to TRBJ2-5; perhaps TRBD2 as D (6 bases). Germline CDR1 SGDLS, CDR2 YYNGEE. Trimming removed 3 bases from V and 1 base from J, with 13 bases in between. The CDR3 is made up of 15 amino acids. This CDR3 is CASSEGLGLQETQYF. CDR3 nucleotide sequence: TGTGCCAGCAGCGAGGGCTTGGGACTCCAAGAGACCCAGTACTTC.

The gene calls are TRBV6-5 and TRBJ2-3; D is uncertain. This CDR3 contains 12 residues. The germline V gene has CDR1 MNHEY and CDR2 SVGAGI. Trimming removed 4 bases from V and 5 bases from J, with 7 bases in between. The CDR3 DNA reads as TGTGCCAGCAGTTTTCAGGAAGATACGCAGTATTTT. Protein sequence: CASSFQEDTQYF.

The genes are TRBV27 and TRBJ2-7; tentatively, D is TRBD1 (6 bases). This CDR3 has 14 residues. Deletions cut 10 bases from V and 2 bases from J, with 18 bases between. Germline V gene sequence: CDR1 MNHEY, CDR2 SMNVEV (reference sequence). CDR3 sequence (DNA): TGTGCCAATCACTCCTCCAGGGGAACCTACGAGCAGTACTTC. Translated, it gives CANHSSRGTYEQYF.

The chain couples TRBV18 to TRBJ2-6, with D possibly TRBD2 on 5 matching bases. V lost 2 bases to trimming and J lost 0 bases, with 14 bases between them. The CDR3 runs to 18 residues. Per germline, CDR1 KGHSH and CDR2 LQKENI. CDR3 nucleotide sequence: TGTGCCAGCTCACCAACACGGGCGGGCGACTCTGGGGCCAACGTCCTGACTTTC. It translates to CASSPTRAGDSGANVLTF.

The chain combines TRBV2 with TRBJ1-5, with TRBD1 as a possible D gene (5 bases). Trimming left V 10 bases short and J 1 base short, with 8 bases between. This CDR3 spans 12 amino acids. From germline, CDR1 is SNHLY and CDR2 FYNNEI. The CDR3 spells CAIGASNQPQHF. The DNA for the CDR3 is TGTGCCATTGGGGCCAGCAATCAGCCCCAGCATTTT. Full variable domain (rest looked up from reference TRBV2 and TRBJ1-5): EPEVTQTPSHQVTQMGQEVILRCVPISNHLYFYWYRQILGQKVEFLVSFYNNEISEKSEIFDDQFSVERPDGSNFTLKIRSTKLEDSAMYFCAIGASNQPQHFGDGTRLSIL.

This chain joins TRBV10-1 and TRBJ1-5; possible D gene TRBD1, 6 bases. CDR1 is WNHNN and CDR2 is SYGVQD in the germline V gene (reference sequence). Trimming shortened V by 6 bases and J by 0 bases, and 21 bases separated the two germline ends. The CDR3 has 18 amino acids. In DNA, the CDR3 is TGCGCCAGCAGCAGAGAGACGGAAGGGGACAATAGCAATCAGCCCCAGCATTTT. This sequence encodes CASSRETEGDNSNQPQHF.

The chain recombines TRBV4-1 with TRBJ2-2; D perhaps matches TRBD1 (5 bases). CDR1 is MGHRA and CDR2 is YSYEKL in the germline V gene. V lost 0 bases, J lost 1 base, and 18 bases lay in between. The CDR3 is made up of 19 amino acids. The CDR3 sequence: CASSQDLLMGQLNTGELFF. The CDR3, as DNA: TGCGCCAGCAGCCAAGATTTGTTAATGGGGCAGCTGAACACCGGGGAGCTGTTTTTT.

The chain is built from TRBV7-9 and TRBJ1-1; tentatively, D is TRBD1 (5 bases). V lost 3 bases, J lost 1 base, and 9 bases lay in between. Germline CDR1 is SEHNR and CDR2 is FQNEAQ (reference sequence). This CDR3 is built from 14 residues. In DNA, the CDR3 is TGTGCCAGCAGCTTCCCCGGACAGAACACTGAAGCTTTCTTT. Translating it yields CASSFPGQNTEAFF. The full variable domain, completed using reference TRBV7-9 and TRBJ1-1, is DTGVSQNPRHKITKRGQNVTFRCDPISEHNRLYWYRQTLGQGPEFLTYFQNEAQLEKSRLLSDRFSAERPKGSFSTLEIQRTEQGDSAMYLCASSFPGQNTEAFFGQGTRLTVV.

The chain combines TRBV11-2 with TRBJ1-3, with unresolved D. Between the trimmed V and J ends, which lost 1 base and 0 bases, there was a span of 7 bases. The CDR3 extends over 15 amino acids. CDR1 is SGHAT and CDR2 is FQNNGV in the germline V gene. CDR3 residues: CASSLGGASGNTIYF. CDR3 DNA sequence: TGTGCCAGCAGCTTAGGAGGAGCCTCTGGAAACACCATATATTTT.

CDR3 sequence (DNA): TGTGCCAGCAGCTTCAACGCGGGAGTTCCCGGGGAGCTGTTTTTT. Amino acids: CASSFNAGVPGELFF. The V gene is TRBV13, the J gene TRBJ2-2; 7 positions match TRBD2. J lost 6 bases, V lost 3 bases, and 7 bases had no gene match. CDR3 length: 15 amino acids. In germline, CDR1 is PRHDT, CDR2 FYEKMQ (reference sequence).

The CDR3 loop is CASTGGLFSGNTIYF. The DNA of the CDR3 is TGCGCCAGCACGGGGGGCCTGTTCTCTGGAAACACCATATATTTT. The gene calls are TRBV10-2 and TRBJ1-3; the D gene is possibly TRBD1 (6 bases). CDR1 is WSHSY, CDR2 SAAADI, per germline. The length of the CDR3 is 15 residues. Between the trimmed V and J ends, which lost 7 bases and 0 bases, there was a span of 13 bases.

The gene calls are TRBV10-2 and TRBJ2-5, with 7 bases aligning to TRBD1. The V segment lost 9 bases and the J segment 1 base; nucleotides outside the gene matches: 17. This CDR3 contains 17 residues. The germline gives CDR1 WSHSY, CDR2 SAAADI. This CDR3 reads CARIGQDDKDSQETQYF. CDR3 sequence (DNA): TGCGCCAGGATAGGACAGGACGATAAAGACAGCCAAGAGACCCAGTACTTC.

V and J are TRBV27 and TRBJ1-6; TRBD1 matches at 7 bases. The germline CDR1 and CDR2 sequences are MNHEY and SMNVEV (reference sequence). After removal of 6 bases from V and 0 bases from J, the junction contained 5 bases not matched to a gene. The CDR3 runs to 16 residues. CDR3 nucleotide sequence: TGTGCCAGCAGGTTGACAGGGATCTCCTATAATTCACCCCTCCACTTT. Translating gives CASRLTGISYNSPLHF.

V and J are TRBV30 and TRBJ2-5; 10 bases fit TRBD2. After removal of 0 bases from V and 2 bases from J, the junction contained 0 bases not matched to a gene. Germline assignment: CDR1 GTSNPN and CDR2 SVGIG (reference sequence). This CDR3 comprises 14 residues. The CDR3 sequence is CAWSVSGGQETQYF. CDR3 coding DNA: TGTGCCTGGAGTGTTAGCGGGGGGCAAGAGACCCAGTACTTC.

J is TRBJ2-2 and V is TRBV29-1, with 8 bases matching TRBD2. Unmatched junction bases numbered 9, after V lost 5 bases and J lost 4 bases. This CDR3 is built from 15 residues. Germline V CDR1 and CDR2: SQVTM, ANQGSEA. The CDR3 spells CSVNRGGRGTGELFF. CDR3 in DNA: TGCAGCGTTAACCGGGGGGGCCGCGGCACCGGGGAGCTGTTTTTT.

V usage is TRBV7-9 and J usage is TRBJ2-1, with 11 bases that match TRBD2. The CDR3 covers 19 residues. The ends lost 5 bases at V and 0 bases at J; junction bases unmatched: 12. Germline V gives CDR1 SEHNR, CDR2 FQNEAQ (reference sequence). Here the CDR3 DNA reads TGTGCCAGCAGCCCCCAGTCGGTAGCGGGGGGGAGCTCCTACAATGAGCAGTTCTTC. Its translation: CASSPQSVAGGSSYNEQFF.

In its sample, this clone was seen a few times. The chain joins TRBV7-9 to TRBJ1-6; D is possibly TRBD1 (5 bases). The CDR3 covers 14 residues. Trimming cost V 6 bases and J 7 bases, with 13 bases left between them. Germline V CDR1 and CDR2: SEHNR, FQNEAQ (reference sequence). CDR3 residues: CASRGEGINSPLHF. The DNA of the CDR3 is TGTGCCAGCAGGGGGGAGGGTATCAATTCACCCCTCCACTTT.

There are a few counts of this clone. V gene TRBV3-1 (or the pseudogene TRBV3-2) combines with J gene TRBJ2-2, with 8 bases matching TRBD1. Looked up from germline, CDR1 is LGHDT and CDR2 is YNNKEL (reference sequence). The J segment lost 7 bases and the V segment lost 0 bases, leaving 4 bases of the junction unmatched. This CDR3 is built from 15 residues. DNA of the CDR3: TGTGCCAGCAGCCAAGATCGGACAGGGTACGGGGAGCTGTTTTTT. Protein product: CASSQDRTGYGELFF.

The V and J genes are TRBV25-1 and TRBJ1-4; no clear D. Deletions cut 3 bases from V and 8 bases from J, with 7 bases between. CDR1 is MGHDK and CDR2 is SYGVNS in the germline V gene. CDR3 length: 12 amino acids. Here the CDR3 reads CASSDPGEKLFF. CDR3 nucleotide sequence: TGTGCCAGCAGTGATCCGGGGGAAAAACTGTTTTTT.

Written as DNA, the CDR3 is TGTGCCAGCAGCTCTTATACAGGGGGCGGCACTGAAGCTTTCTTT. Translation: CASSSYTGGGTEAFF. V usage is TRBV7-9 and J usage is TRBJ1-1; TRBD1 matches 9 bases. Germline trimming cut 4 bases from V and 4 bases from J; bases unmatched to any gene: 7. This CDR3 has 15 residues. CDR1 SEHNR and CDR2 FQNEAQ come from the germline V gene (reference sequence).

CDR3 nucleotide sequence: TGTGCCAGCTCATGGGCAGGGCCTTATGGCTACACCTTC. As protein: CASSWAGPYGYTF. The V and J genes are TRBV2 and TRBJ1-2; D is perhaps TRBD1 (5 bases). V shed 8 bases and J shed 5 bases, with 15 bases lying between them. Germline V gives CDR1 SNHLY, CDR2 FYNNEI. The CDR3 length is 13 residues.

The V and J genes are TRBV13 and TRBJ2-7; D remains ambiguous. The CDR3 has 12 residues. CDR1 and CDR2 (germline): PRHDT, FYEKMQ (reference sequence). The ends were cut back, 0 bases at V and 3 bases at J, with 3 bases in the middle. The CDR3, as DNA: TGTGCCAGCAGCTTAGGCAGCTACGAGCAGTACTTC. Amino acids: CASSLGSYEQYF.

The chain employs TRBV2 and TRBJ1-1, with 7 bases fitting TRBD1. Germline assignment: CDR1 SNHLY and CDR2 FYNNEI. This CDR3 region has 13 residues. Trimming took 6 bases from V and 4 from J; bases not matched to a gene: 5. CDR3 in DNA: TGTGCCAGCAGCCGACAGGGCTCCACTGAAGCTTTCTTT. Translating it yields CASSRQGSTEAFF.